This TCR beta chain emerged from a study of T cells in localized non-small cell lung cancer. The study's findings and limits: With higher T cell density in blood came longer overall survival. Adjacent lung exhibited a median of about 50 among the 100 most abundant tumor clones. Tumor samples were not multi-region, leaving intratumor heterogeneity unexcluded. T cell clonality was highest in uninvolved adjacent lung, above tumor.

Here immunoSEQ multiplex PCR was the method, and the copy in TCRdb shows in-frame clones only, minus some. The data show tens of thousands of clones, 70% to 90% seen once. With 5 bases removed from V and 2 bases from J, the gap between germline ends came to 13 bases. CDR1 SGHAT and CDR2 FQNNGV come from the germline V gene. The CDR3 totals 16 residues. As for this clone: Its antigen is unidentified.

This sequence joins TRBV11-2 and TRBJ1-6; D possibly corresponds to TRBD1 (5 bases). The sequence came from a woman aged 40-69 years with stage III lung adenocarcinoma. The sample here was peripheral blood mononuclear cells, taken before any cancer treatment. CDR3 sequence: CASSTDRGAYNSPLHF. DNA for the CDR3: TGTGCCAGCAGCACGGACCGGGGGGCCTATAATTCACCCCTCCACTTT.